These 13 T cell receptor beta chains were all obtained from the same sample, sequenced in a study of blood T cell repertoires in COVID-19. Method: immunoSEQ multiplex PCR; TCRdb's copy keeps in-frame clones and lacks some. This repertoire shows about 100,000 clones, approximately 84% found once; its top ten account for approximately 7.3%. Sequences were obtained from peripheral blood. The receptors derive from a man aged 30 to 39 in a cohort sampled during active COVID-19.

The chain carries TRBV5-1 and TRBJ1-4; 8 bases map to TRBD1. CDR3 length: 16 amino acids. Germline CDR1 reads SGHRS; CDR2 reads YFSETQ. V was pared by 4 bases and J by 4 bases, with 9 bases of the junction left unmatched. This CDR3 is CASSRNGQGNNEKLFF. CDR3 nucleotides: TGCGCCAGCAGCCGGAACGGACAGGGTAATAATGAAAAACTGTTTTTT.

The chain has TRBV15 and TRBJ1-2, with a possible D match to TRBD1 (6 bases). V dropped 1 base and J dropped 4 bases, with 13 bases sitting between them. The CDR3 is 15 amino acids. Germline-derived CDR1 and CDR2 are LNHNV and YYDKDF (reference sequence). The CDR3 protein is CATSRGGRGGYGYTF. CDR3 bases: TGTGCCACCAGCAGAGGGGGCAGGGGCGGCTATGGCTACACCTTC.

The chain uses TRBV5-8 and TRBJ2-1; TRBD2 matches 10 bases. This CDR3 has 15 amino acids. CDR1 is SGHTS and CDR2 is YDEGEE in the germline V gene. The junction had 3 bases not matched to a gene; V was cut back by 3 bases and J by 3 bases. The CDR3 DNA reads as TGTGCCAGCAGCTCCGGGACTAGCGTCTACAATGAGCAGTTCTTC. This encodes CASSSGTSVYNEQFF.

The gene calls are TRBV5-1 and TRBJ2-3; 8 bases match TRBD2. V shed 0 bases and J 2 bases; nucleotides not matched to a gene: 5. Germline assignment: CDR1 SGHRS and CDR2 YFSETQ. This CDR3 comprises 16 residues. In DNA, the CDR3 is TGCGCCAGCAGCTTGGCGATAGCGGGGACCACAGATACGCAGTATTTT. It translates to CASSLAIAGTTDTQYF.

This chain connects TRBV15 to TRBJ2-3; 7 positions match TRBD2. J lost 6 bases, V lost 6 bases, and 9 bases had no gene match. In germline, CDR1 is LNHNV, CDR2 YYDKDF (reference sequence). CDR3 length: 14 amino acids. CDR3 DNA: TGTGCCACCAGTCTCGACGGGGGGATCGATACGCAGTATTTT. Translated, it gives CATSLDGGIDTQYF.

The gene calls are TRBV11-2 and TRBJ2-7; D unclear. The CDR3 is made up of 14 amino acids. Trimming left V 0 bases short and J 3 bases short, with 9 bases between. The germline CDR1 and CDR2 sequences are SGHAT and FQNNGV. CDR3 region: CASSLDRNSYEQYF. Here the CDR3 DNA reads TGTGCCAGCAGCTTAGATCGCAACAGCTACGAGCAGTACTTC.

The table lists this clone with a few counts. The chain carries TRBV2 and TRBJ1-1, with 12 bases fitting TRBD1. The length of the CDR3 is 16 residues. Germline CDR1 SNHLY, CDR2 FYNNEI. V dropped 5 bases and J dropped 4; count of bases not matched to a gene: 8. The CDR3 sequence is CASSRGQGAPGTEAFF. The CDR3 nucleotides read TGTGCCAGCAGTCGGGGACAGGGGGCACCGGGCACTGAAGCTTTCTTT.

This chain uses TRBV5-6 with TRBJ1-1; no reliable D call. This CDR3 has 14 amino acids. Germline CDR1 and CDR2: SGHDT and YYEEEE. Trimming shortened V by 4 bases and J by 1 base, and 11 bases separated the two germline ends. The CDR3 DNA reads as TGTGCCAGCAGCGCGAGGAATACGAACACTGAAGCTTTCTTT. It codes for CASSARNTNTEAFF.

The CDR3 region is CASSPDRFQYF. CDR3 DNA: TGTGCCAGCAGCCCCGACAGGTTTCAGTACTTC. The rearrangement links TRBV7-2 to TRBJ2-4; tentative D call: TRBD1 (6 bases). Germline V gene lookup returns CDR1 SGHTA and CDR2 FQGNSA. Trimming stripped 5 bases from V and 11 bases from J, with 10 bases between. The CDR3 loop spans 11 amino acids.

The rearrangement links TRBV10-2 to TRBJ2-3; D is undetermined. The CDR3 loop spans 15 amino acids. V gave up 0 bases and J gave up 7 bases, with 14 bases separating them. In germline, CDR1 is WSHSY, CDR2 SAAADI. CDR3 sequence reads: CASSESFAGTNTQYF. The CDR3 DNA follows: TGCGCCAGCAGTGAGTCGTTTGCAGGAACCAATACGCAGTATTTT.

CDR3 bases: TGTGCCTGGAGTCCAGGACTCCCCCACAATGAGCAGTTCTTC. Residues: CAWSPGLPHNEQFF. The chain recombines TRBV30 with TRBJ2-1, with D possibly matching TRBD2 (5 bases). The germline gives CDR1 GTSNPN, CDR2 SVGIG (reference sequence). The CDR3 is 14 amino acids. V shed 2 bases and J shed 5 bases, with 13 bases lying between them.

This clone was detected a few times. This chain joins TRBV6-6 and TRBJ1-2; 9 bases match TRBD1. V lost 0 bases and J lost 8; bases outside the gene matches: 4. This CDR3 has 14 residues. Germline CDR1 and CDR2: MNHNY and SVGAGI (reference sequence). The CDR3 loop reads CASSYSIQGAGYTF. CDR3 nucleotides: TGTGCCAGCAGTTACTCGATACAGGGGGCCGGCTACACCTTC.

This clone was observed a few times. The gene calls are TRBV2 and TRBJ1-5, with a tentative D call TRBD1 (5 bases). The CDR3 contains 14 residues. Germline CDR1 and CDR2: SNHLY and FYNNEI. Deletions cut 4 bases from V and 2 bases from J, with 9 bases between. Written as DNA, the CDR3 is TGTGCCAGCAGTGGCAGGGAAGGCAATCAGCCCCAGCATTTT. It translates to CASSGREGNQPQHF.